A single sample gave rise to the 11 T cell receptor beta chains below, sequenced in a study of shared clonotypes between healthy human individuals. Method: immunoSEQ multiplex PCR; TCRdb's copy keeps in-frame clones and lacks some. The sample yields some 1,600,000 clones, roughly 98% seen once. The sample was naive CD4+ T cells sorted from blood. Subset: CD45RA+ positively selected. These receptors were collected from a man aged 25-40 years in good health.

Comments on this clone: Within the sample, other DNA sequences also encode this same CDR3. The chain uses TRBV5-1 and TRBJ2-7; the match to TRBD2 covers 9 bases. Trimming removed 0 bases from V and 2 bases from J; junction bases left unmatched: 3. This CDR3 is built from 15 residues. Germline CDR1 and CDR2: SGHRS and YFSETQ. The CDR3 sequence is CASSLAAGGTYEQYF. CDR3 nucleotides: TGCGCCAGCAGCTTGGCCGCGGGGGGGACCTACGAGCAGTACTTC.

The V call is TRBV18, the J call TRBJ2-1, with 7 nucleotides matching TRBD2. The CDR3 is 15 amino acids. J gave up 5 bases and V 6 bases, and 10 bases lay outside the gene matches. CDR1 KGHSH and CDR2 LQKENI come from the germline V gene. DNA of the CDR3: TGTGCCAGCTCCCTTCTACTAGCGCGGAACAATGAGCAGTTCTTC. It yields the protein CASSLLLARNNEQFF.

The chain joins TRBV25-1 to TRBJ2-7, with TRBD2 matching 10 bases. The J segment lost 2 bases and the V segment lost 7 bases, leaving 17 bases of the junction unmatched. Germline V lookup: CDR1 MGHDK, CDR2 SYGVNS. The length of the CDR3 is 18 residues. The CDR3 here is CASTPPRSGRASAYEQYF. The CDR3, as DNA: TGTGCCAGCACCCCCCCCCGGAGCGGGAGGGCCAGTGCCTACGAGCAGTACTTC.

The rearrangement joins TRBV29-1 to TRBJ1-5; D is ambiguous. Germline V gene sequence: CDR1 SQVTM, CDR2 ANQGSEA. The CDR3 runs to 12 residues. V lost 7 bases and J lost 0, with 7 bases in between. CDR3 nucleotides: TGCAGCGCCTCTAGTAGCAATCAGCCCCAGCATTTT. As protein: CSASSSNQPQHF.

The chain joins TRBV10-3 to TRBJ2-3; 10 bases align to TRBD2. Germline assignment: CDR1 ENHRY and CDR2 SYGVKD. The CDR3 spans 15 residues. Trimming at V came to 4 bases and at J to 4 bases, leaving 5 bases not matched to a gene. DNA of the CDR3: TGTGCCATCAGTGCCGGGACTAGCGCCTCAGATACGCAGTATTTT. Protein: CAISAGTSASDTQYF.

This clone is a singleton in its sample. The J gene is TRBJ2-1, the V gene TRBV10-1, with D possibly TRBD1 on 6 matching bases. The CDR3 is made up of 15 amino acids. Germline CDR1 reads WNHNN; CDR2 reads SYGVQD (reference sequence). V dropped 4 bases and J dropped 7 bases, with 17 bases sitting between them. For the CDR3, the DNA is TGCGCCAGCAGTGGGTCTCTCTCCAGGGGTAATGAGCAGTTCTTC. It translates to CASSGSLSRGNEQFF.

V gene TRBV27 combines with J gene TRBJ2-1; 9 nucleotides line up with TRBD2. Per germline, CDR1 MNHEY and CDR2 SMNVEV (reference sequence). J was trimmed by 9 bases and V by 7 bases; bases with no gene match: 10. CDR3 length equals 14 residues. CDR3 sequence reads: CASTLIAGVSEQFF. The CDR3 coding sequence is TGTGCCAGCACTCTCATAGCGGGAGTCAGTGAGCAGTTCTTC.

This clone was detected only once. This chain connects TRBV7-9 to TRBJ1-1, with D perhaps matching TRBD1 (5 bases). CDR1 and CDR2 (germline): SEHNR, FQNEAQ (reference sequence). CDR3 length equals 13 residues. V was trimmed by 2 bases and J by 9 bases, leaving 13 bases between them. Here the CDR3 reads CASSLQGSLKAFF. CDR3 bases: TGTGCCAGCAGCTTACAGGGCAGCCTGAAAGCTTTCTTT.

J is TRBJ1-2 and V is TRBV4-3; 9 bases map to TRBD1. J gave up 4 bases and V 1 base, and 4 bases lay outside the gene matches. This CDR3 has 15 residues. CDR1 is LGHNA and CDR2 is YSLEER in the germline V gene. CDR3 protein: CASSQARTGVYGYTF. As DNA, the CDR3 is TGCGCCAGCAGCCAAGCCCGGACAGGGGTCTATGGCTACACCTTC.

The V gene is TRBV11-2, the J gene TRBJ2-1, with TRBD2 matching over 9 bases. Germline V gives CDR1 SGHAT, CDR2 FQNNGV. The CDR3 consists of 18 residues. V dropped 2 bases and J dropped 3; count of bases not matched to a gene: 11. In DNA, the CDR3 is TGTGCCAGCAGCTTACTTAGGGCTAGCGGGACGGGCTACAATGAGCAGTTCTTC. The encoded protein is CASSLLRASGTGYNEQFF. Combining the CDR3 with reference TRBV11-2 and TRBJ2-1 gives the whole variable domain EAGVAQSPRYKIIEKRQSVAFWCNPISGHATLYWYQQILGQGPKLLIQFQNNGVVDDSQLPKDRFSAERLKGVDSTLKIQPAKLEDSAVYLCASSLLRASGTGYNEQFFGPGTRLTVL.

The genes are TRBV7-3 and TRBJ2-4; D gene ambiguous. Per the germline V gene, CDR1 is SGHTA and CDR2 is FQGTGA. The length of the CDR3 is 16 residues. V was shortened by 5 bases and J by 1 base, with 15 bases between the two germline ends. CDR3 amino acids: CASSQWVLGAKNIQYF. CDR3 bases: TGTGCCAGCAGCCAATGGGTCCTGGGGGCCAAAAACATTCAGTACTTC.